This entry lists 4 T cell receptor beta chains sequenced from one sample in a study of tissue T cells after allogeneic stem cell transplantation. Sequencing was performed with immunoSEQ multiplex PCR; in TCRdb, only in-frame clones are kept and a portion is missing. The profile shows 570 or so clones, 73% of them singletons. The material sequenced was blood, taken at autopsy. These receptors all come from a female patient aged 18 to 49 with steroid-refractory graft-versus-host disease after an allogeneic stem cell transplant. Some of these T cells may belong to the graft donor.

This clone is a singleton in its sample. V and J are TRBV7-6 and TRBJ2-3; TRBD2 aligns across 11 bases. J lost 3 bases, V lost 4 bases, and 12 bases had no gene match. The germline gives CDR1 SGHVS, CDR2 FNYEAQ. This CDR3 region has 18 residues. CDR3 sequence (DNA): TGTGCCAGCAGCTCTATAGCGGGAGGGCTCAAAATTACAGATACGCAGTATTTT. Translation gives CASSSIAGGLKITDTQYF. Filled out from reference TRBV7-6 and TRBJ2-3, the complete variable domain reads GAGVSQSPRYKVTKRGQDVALRCDPISGHVSLYWYRQALGQGPEFLTYFNYEAQQDKSGLPNDRFSAERPEGSISTLTIQRTEQRDSAMYRCASSSIAGGLKITDTQYFGPGTRLTVL.

Here the CDR3 reads CASSLYAGGNQPQHF. The CDR3 DNA sequence: TGTGCCAGCAGTTTATATGCAGGGGGCAATCAGCCCCAGCATTTT. The genes are TRBV27 and TRBJ1-5; the D gene is possibly TRBD1 (6 bases). V lost 1 base and J lost 2, with 9 bases in between. The CDR3 has 15 residues. Germline lookup yields CDR1 MNHEY and CDR2 SMNVEV (reference sequence).

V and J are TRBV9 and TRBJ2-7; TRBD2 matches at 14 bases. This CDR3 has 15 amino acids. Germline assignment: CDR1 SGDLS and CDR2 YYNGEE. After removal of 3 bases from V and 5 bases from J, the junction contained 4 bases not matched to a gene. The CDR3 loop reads CASSGLAGGPHEQYF. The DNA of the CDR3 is TGTGCCAGCAGCGGACTAGCGGGAGGGCCCCACGAGCAGTACTTC.

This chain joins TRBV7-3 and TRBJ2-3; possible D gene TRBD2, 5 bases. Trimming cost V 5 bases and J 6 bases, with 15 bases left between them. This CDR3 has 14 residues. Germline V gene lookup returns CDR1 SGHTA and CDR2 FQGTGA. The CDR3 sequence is CASSPRRSEDTQYF. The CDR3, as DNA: TGTGCCAGCAGCCCGCGGAGGTCCGAGGATACGCAGTATTTT.